This T cell receptor (beta chain) stems from a study of identical twins (dated by TCRdb to 2015 to 2016). Context from the whole study: To test whether fetal clonotypes persist, the study used deep sequencing on TCR alpha and beta repertoires from monozygotic twins, unrelated adults of various ages, and cord blood. To rule out contamination, replicate twin experiments were performed at different times with different library preparation protocols.

V loses 0 bases, J loses 2 bases, and the germline ends lie 6 bases apart. The germline V gene provides CDR1 MNHEY and CDR2 SVGAGI. The CDR3 covers 14 residues, taking in both the cysteine and the phenylalanine. The kept DNA is CDR3 alone, 42 bases in frame from the first base. The paper's findings and limits, for the study overall: Because the same donors could not be followed over many years, the conclusions depended on cross-sectional statistical analysis. Invariant T cells such as MAIT and iNKT could partly confound zero-insertion analyses, although diverse VJ usage argued against such confounding for most clonotypes. In monozygotic twins, recombination models systematically underestimated out-of-frame TCR alpha sharing, but the models matched the sharing seen between unrelated individuals. Fewer insertions were carried by abundant cord blood beta clonotypes, a similar but weaker trend appeared in young adult naive repertoires, and no such trend appeared in memory repertoires. Out-of-frame TCR alpha sequences shared between twins showed an excess of low generation-probability sequences compared with coincidental sharing between unrelated individuals. In beta out-of-frame sequences, excess twin sharing was weaker, because having fewer shared sequences lowered the signal-to-noise ratio.

Every donor in the study was a healthy Caucasian. Miltenyi CD45RO+ enrichment and human naive T-cell isolation kits were used to isolate memory (CD45RO+) and naive T cells from PBMC. To prepare the library, 5' RACE was applied. Reads for this sample came from an Illumina HiSeq 2000. Template switching introduced a universal primer binding site; the final cDNA contained a unique molecular identifier, enabling accurate counting of TCR cDNA molecules. First-strand cDNA for TCR alpha and beta chains was synthesized from specific primers in the conserved constant-segment region. Each cDNA library was double barcoded, with a SMART-Mk sample barcode plus Illumina barcodes, to control for contamination. TruSeq adapter sequences along with Illumina sample barcodes were introduced in two successive PCR steps. The TCR alpha and beta cDNA libraries were sequenced on the Illumina HiSeq platform using custom primers. As for the authors' bioinformatics: Unique molecular identifiers were extracted from raw reads with MiGEC, and CDR3 positions were determined with MiXCR. For each individual, recombination models were inferred using an EM algorithm with the repgenHMM and IGoR tools. Shared clonotype analysis was performed with the tcR package in R, normalizing sharing by the product of cloneset sizes. To study raw recombination free of thymic and clonal selection effects, out-of-frame nonproductive sequences were analyzed. The public reads were reanalyzed by TCRdb: fastp trimming at Q25, MiXCR alignment, in-frame beta chains only. Each CDR3 protein appears once, grouped with its most common genes and DNA. These V and J calls originate from TCRdb's pipeline instead of the authors' own analysis. This sample comprises 200,000 to 250,000 distinct CDR3 sequences, about 10% of them detected only once. Of the sample, over 8% is held by the ten largest clones.

Worth noting for this clonotype: Its antigen has not been determined. The input lacks base qualities; no much larger clone sits a single base away.

The sequence is built from TRBV6-5 and TRBJ2-3; TRBD2 might be the D gene, on 5 matching bases. The receptor comes from a man aged 50 or older in good health. Sequencing was performed on memory T cells sorted from blood. The cell subset or site label for this specimen denotes: CD45RO+ enriched T cells. CDR3 reads: CASSYSDFTDTQYF. Read as DNA, the sequence is TGTGCCAGCAGTTACTCGGACTTCACAGATACGCAGTATTTT.